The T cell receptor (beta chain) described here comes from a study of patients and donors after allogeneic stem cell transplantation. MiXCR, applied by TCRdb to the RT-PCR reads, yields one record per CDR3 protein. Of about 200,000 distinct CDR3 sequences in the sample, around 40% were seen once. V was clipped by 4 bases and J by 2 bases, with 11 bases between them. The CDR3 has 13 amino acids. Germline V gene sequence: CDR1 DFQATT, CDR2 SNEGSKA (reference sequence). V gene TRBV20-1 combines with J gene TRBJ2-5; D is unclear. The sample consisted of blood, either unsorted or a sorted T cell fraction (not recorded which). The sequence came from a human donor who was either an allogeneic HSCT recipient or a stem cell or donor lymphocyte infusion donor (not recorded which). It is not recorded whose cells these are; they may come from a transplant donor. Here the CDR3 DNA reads TGCAGTGCTAAAGACCAACAACAAGAGACCCAGTACTTC. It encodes CSAKDQQQETQYF.